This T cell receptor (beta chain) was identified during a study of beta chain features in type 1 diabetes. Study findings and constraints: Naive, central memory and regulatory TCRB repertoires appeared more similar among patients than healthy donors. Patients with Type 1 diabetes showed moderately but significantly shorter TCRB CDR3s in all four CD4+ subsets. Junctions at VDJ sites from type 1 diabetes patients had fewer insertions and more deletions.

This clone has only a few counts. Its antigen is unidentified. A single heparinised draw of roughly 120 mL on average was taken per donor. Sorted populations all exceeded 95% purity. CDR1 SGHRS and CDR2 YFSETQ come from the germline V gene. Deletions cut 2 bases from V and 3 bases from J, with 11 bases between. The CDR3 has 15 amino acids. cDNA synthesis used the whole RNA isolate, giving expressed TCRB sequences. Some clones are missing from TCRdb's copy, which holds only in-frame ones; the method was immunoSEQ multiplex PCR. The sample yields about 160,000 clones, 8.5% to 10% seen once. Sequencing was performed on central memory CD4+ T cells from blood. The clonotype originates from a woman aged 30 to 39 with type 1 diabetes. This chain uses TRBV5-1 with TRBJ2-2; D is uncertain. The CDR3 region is CASSFARSDTGELFF. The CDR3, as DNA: TGCGCCAGCAGCTTTGCCAGGTCGGACACCGGGGAGCTGTTTTTT.